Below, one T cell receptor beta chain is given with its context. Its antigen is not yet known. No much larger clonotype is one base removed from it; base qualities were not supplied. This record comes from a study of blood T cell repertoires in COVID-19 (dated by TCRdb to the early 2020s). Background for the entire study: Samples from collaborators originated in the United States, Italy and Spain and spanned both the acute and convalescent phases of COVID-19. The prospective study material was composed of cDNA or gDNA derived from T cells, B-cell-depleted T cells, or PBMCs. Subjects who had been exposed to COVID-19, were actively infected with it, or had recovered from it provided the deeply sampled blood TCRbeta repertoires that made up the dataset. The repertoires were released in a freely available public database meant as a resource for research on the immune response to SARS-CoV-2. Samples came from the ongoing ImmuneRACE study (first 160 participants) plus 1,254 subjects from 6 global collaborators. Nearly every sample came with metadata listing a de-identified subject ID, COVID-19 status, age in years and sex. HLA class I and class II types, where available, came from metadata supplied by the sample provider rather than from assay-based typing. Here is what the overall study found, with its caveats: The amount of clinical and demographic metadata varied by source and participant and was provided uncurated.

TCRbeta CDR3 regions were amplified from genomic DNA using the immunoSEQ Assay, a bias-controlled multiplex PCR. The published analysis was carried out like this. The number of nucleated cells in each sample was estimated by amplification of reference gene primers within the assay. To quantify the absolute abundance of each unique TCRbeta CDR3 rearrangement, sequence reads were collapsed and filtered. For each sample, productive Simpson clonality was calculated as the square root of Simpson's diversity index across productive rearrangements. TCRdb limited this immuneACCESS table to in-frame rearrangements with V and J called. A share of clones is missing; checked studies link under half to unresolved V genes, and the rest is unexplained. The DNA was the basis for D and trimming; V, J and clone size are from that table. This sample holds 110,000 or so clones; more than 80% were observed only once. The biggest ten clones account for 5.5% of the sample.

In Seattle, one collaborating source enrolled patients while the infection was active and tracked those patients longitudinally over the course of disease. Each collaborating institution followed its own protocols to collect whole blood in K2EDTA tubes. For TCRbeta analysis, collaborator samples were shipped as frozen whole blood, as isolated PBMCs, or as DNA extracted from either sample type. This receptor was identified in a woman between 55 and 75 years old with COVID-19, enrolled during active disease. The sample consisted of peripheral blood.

The DNA is TGTGCTAGTGCCGTGGACAGGGGGCTCTATGGCTACACCTTC. This yields the protein CASAVDRGLYGYTF. The V and J segments used are TRBV12-5 and TRBJ1-2; TRBD1 matches 11 bases in the middle. Taken from cysteine to phenylalanine, the CDR3 has 14 residues. Only the CDR3 part of the read is kept: 42 bases, read in frame from the first base. The CDR1 and CDR2 encoded by the germline V gene are LGHNT and FRNRAP. V ends up 7 bases short and J 4 bases short, with an unmatched junction base count of 5.